Listed below are T cell receptor beta chains from one sample, sequenced in a study of molecular identifiers for immune sequencing clone quantification. TCRdb re-analysed the PCR reads in MiXCR, keeping a single row per CDR3 protein. The table has 550,000 to 750,000 distinct CDR3 sequences, around 20% seen once. The sequenced material came from naive CD8+ T cells from blood, with Jurkat cell RNA spiked in. Receptor source: a human donor in good health. Some libraries in this study had Jurkat cell RNA spiked in. Each CDR3 is given without its conserved first and last residue.

J gene: TRBJ1-2
V gene: TRBV30
CDR3 protein: AWIQGGGYT

J gene: TRBJ1-4
V gene: TRBV12-3/TRBV12-4
CDR3 protein: ASSPTAANEKLF

J gene: TRBJ2-7
V gene: TRBV28
CDR3 protein: ASRTGTGTLYEQY

J gene: TRBJ2-1
V gene: TRBV11-3
CDR3 protein: ASSFRQGGHNEQF

J gene: TRBJ2-7
V gene: TRBV12-3/TRBV12-4
CDR3 protein: ASSTWTSGRYEQY

J gene: TRBJ2-7
V gene: TRBV5-1
CDR3 protein: ASSSPSGGITYEQY

J gene: TRBJ2-5
V gene: TRBV6-2/TRBV6-3
CDR3 protein: ASSYPADQETQY

J gene: TRBJ1-3
V gene: TRBV4-3
CDR3 protein: ASSQELHPGPYSGNTIY

J gene: TRBJ2-7
V gene: TRBV4-3
CDR3 protein: ASSHATSGSYEQY

J gene: TRBJ2-5
V gene: TRBV6-5
CDR3 protein: ASSYISIGETQY

J gene: TRBJ2-5
V gene: TRBV7-9
CDR3 protein: ASSLGTGVLETQY

J gene: TRBJ2-7
V gene: TRBV19
CDR3 protein: ASSYAASEQY

J gene: TRBJ2-3
V gene: TRBV18
CDR3 protein: ASPPRLDVAGGPLAGADTQY

J gene: TRBJ2-3
V gene: TRBV5-1
CDR3 protein: ASSLGQGIFDTQY

J gene: TRBJ1-2
V gene: TRBV29-1
CDR3 protein: SVEDWDRGTNYGYT

J gene: TRBJ2-5
V gene: TRBV7-2
CDR3 protein: ASSFGGEETQY

J gene: TRBJ2-1
V gene: TRBV14
CDR3 protein: ASSQYRGRALNEQF

J gene: TRBJ2-1
V gene: TRBV4-3
CDR3 protein: ASSSGLAGGPNEQF

J gene: TRBJ1-2
V gene: TRBV28
CDR3 protein: ASRPFPSNGYT

J gene: TRBJ1-1
V gene: TRBV5-1
CDR3 protein: ASGSSTTEAF

J gene: TRBJ2-7
V gene: TRBV27
CDR3 protein: ASSLAGASYGQY

J gene: TRBJ2-5
V gene: TRBV19
CDR3 protein: ASSRQPKETQY

J gene: TRBJ2-6
V gene: TRBV6-5
CDR3 protein: ASTWGMIGVANSGANVLT

J gene: TRBJ2-4
V gene: TRBV5-5
CDR3 protein: ASSSTRSGAGGEY

J gene: TRBJ1-3
V gene: TRBV4-3
CDR3 protein: ASSQDRAGGLGGNTIY

J gene: TRBJ1-1
V gene: TRBV9
CDR3 protein: ASSASLGEAF

J gene: TRBJ2-7
V gene: TRBV19
CDR3 protein: ASSPQTSGRSYEQY

J gene: TRBJ2-1
V gene: TRBV3-1
CDR3 protein: ASSQVLTAGVSDEQF

J gene: TRBJ2-2
V gene: TRBV28
CDR3 protein: ASSLQPRGQGSNTGELF

J gene: TRBJ1-1
V gene: TRBV13
CDR3 protein: ASKNKGILNTEAF

J gene: TRBJ2-5
V gene: TRBV7-9
CDR3 protein: ASSLVGTAGETQY

J gene: TRBJ2-1
V gene: TRBV7-2
CDR3 protein: ASSPRGGASYNEQF

J gene: TRBJ2-7
V gene: TRBV4-1
CDR3 protein: ASSRELAGRAYEQY

J gene: TRBJ2-3
V gene: TRBV19
CDR3 protein: ASSADGPLDTQY

J gene: TRBJ2-1
V gene: TRBV30
CDR3 protein: AWKPYGGSSYNEQF

J gene: TRBJ2-7
V gene: TRBV6-5
CDR3 protein: ASGTGWGEQY

J gene: TRBJ2-3
V gene: TRBV6-5
CDR3 protein: ASSLTNSGGADTQY

J gene: TRBJ2-1
V gene: TRBV15
CDR3 protein: ATSIRQVYNEQF

J gene: TRBJ1-4
V gene: TRBV7-9
CDR3 protein: ASSLGGIKEKLF

J gene: TRBJ1-4
V gene: TRBV6-5
CDR3 protein: ASSIGASTTNEKLF

J gene: TRBJ1-1
V gene: TRBV19
CDR3 protein: ASDKQGIAF

J gene: TRBJ1-4
V gene: TRBV4-3
CDR3 protein: ASSRSGREKLF

J gene: TRBJ1-1
V gene: TRBV27
CDR3 protein: ATATGLNTEAF

J gene: TRBJ1-5
V gene: TRBV4-1
CDR3 protein: ASSHEDSFNQPQH

J gene: TRBJ2-6
V gene: TRBV27
CDR3 protein: ASGSVGVSGANVLT

J gene: TRBJ2-7
V gene: TRBV6-2/TRBV6-3
CDR3 protein: AGSHPQGLGYEQY

J gene: TRBJ1-1
V gene: TRBV27
CDR3 protein: ASSPGTGALGTEAF

J gene: TRBJ2-1
V gene: TRBV27
CDR3 protein: ASAWGLAFHEQF

J gene: TRBJ2-3
V gene: TRBV11-2
CDR3 protein: ASSSPNRKVTQY

J gene: TRBJ2-1
V gene: TRBV12-3/TRBV12-4
CDR3 protein: ASSFATGGSYNEQF

J gene: TRBJ1-2
V gene: TRBV5-5
CDR3 protein: ASSYGLGPEGYGYT